Listed below are T cell receptor beta chains from one sample, sequenced in a study of cytomegalovirus exposure and HLA in healthy donors. The table came from immunoSEQ multiplex PCR; TCRdb's copy has only in-frame clones and leaves some out. The repertoire holds about 110,000 clones, with 65% to 90% as singletons. What was sequenced was PBMCs. These TCRs come from a woman aged 25 to 45 in good health and CMV-seronegative. Each CDR3 is given without its conserved first and last residue.

V	J	CDR3
TRBV5-3	TRBJ1-1	ARSADGGCTEAF
TRBV6-4	TRBJ2-1	ASSVGTSGDNEQF
TRBV4-1	TRBJ2-7	ASSQGGLAYEQY
TRBV19	TRBJ1-5	ASSMGTVGNQPQH
TRBV5-5	TRBJ2-6	ASSGGTGGSLAGANVLT
TRBV7-9	TRBJ1-1	ASSSGMSTEAF
TRBV27	TRBJ2-7	ASSFANPTRDRYYEQY
TRBV6-5	TRBJ2-2	ATESPGQGSGELF
TRBV7-9	TRBJ1-4	ASSLSQGNEKLF
TRBV7-9	TRBJ2-1	ASSLATGYNEQF
TRBV7-3	TRBJ2-1	ASSLRGQNNEQF
TRBV4-3	TRBJ2-5	ASSQDTSKETQY
TRBV19	TRBJ2-7	ASSGQGVLEQY
TRBV10-3	TRBJ2-7	ATDGTGSGEQY
TRBV30	TRBJ1-1	AWSGGANTEAF
TRBV2	TRBJ2-7	ASKKGAAYEQY
TRBV27	TRBJ1-2	ASRTGTGGAGYT
TRBV7-9	TRBJ2-2	ASSSTSENTGELF
TRBV5-1	TRBJ2-6	ASTEKLPTTPGSGANVLT
TRBV5-4	TRBJ2-5	ASSTSRQGRRETQY
TRBV6-5	TRBJ1-3	ASSRSQGFENTIY
TRBV2	TRBJ1-5	ASSVGENQPQH
TRBV29-1	TRBJ1-4	SVEAKAGKNEKLF
TRBV7-9	TRBJ2-7	ASSFTGDGSEQY
TRBV10-3	TRBJ1-1	AISVSGDTEAF
TRBV28	.	ASSSSGRIRSYEQY
TRBV27	TRBJ1-5	ASRPTGGANHNQPQH
TRBV6-1	TRBJ1-3	ASSGDIATYSGNTIY
TRBV9	TRBJ2-1	ASSVVGLAGNEGSYNEQF
TRBV7-2	TRBJ2-1	ASSTRQEISYNEQF
TRBV5-1	TRBJ2-3	ASSLGLGGGGTDTQY
TRBV11-3	TRBJ2-3	ASSPRASDTQY
TRBV5-1	TRBJ2-1	ASSLDRGRNEQF